This T cell receptor (beta chain) is drawn from a study of shared clonotypes between healthy human individuals. The CDR3 is 15 residues long. The V end lost 3 bases, the J end lost 0 bases, and 12 bases lay between the germline ends. Germline V gives CDR1 MNHEY, CDR2 SMNVEV (reference sequence). Naive CD8 cells, CD45RO-negative and positively selected for CCR7, excluded terminally differentiated effector memory CD45RA+ cells. A note on this clone: The target antigen is unknown.

DNA at around 210 ng, tens of thousands of T cell genomes, went into sorted-subset replicate PCRs. Authors' methods: There were no quality scores in the junction-only immunoSEQ sequences, so filtering differed. The table came from immunoSEQ multiplex PCR; TCRdb's copy has only in-frame clones and leaves some out. The V and J calls and the clone size are those of that table, but D and trimming were determined from the DNA. The sample shows a few million clones, just over 90% of them seen only once. Points from the study as a whole: It was expected that sequencing depth would affect clonotype sharing among donors. Unshared clonotypes carried lower generation probabilities than those common to all four donors.

The sequence derives from a man aged 18 to 29 in good health. Some clones in this sample may be carry-over from other donors' samples. The V call is TRBV27, the J call TRBJ2-7, with D uncertain. Sequencing was done on a sample of naive CD8+ T cells from PBMCs. The CDR3 DNA follows: TGTGCCAGCAGTTTCGTCCCGGTGGGCTCCTACGAGCAGTACTTC. Amino acids: CASSFVPVGSYEQYF.